This TCR beta chain appears in the sequencing data of a study of T-cell memory formation after mild COVID-19. Study outcomes and limitations: Contracting CD8+ clones were enriched in EMRA, CD4+ mainly in CM and EM. Balance between CD4 and CD8 was seen in clones contracting day 15 to 85, and a CD4+ lean was seen in later expanders. For second-wave clones that peaked at day 37, SARS-CoV-2 specificity went unverified.

Using constant-segment primers, 5'RACE produced TCR alpha and TCR beta cDNA libraries carrying sample barcodes and UMIs. TCRdb re-analysed the 5' RACE reads in MiXCR, keeping a single row per CDR3 protein. The table lists 150,000 to 200,000 distinct CDR3 sequences, 20% to 25% of them singletons. This clonotype was seen a handful of times. Its antigen is not known. V lost 2 bases and J 3 bases, leaving 14 bases between the germline ends. The CDR3 runs 15 residues. The germline gives CDR1 SGDLS, CDR2 YYNGEE. The rearrangement uses TRBV9 and TRBJ1-2; a weak D match, TRBD1 (6 bases). Sequencing used PBMCs or a T cell subset sorted from them (not recorded which). The clonotype was recovered from an adult woman who had mild COVID-19 (a few samples of this study predate the infection). Cell type and time point are not known. The CDR3 loop reads CASSVSGDIDYGYTF. CDR3 in DNA: TGTGCCAGCAGCGTTTCAGGGGACATCGACTATGGCTACACCTTC.